These 20 T cell receptor beta chains share one sample of origin, sequenced in a study of T cell changes during pregnancy in multiple sclerosis. Some clones are missing from TCRdb's copy, which holds only in-frame ones; the method was immunoSEQ multiplex PCR. The data hold some 52,000 clones, with around 94% observed a single time. Sequencing was performed on CD4+ T cells from peripheral blood mononuclear cells, taken in the third trimester of pregnancy. All receptors come from a female donor with multiple sclerosis, enrolled in a pregnancy study.

The rearrangement uses TRBV5-4 and TRBJ1-4; D may be TRBD1 (5 bases). The CDR3 consists of 15 residues. V lost 2 bases and J 8 bases, leaving 16 bases between the germline ends. The V gene's germline CDR1 is SGHNT and CDR2 YYREEE (reference sequence). The CDR3, as DNA: TGTGCCAGCAGCTTTCGGGAGGGTGGGGGAGAAAAACTGTTTTTT. This translates into CASSFREGGGEKLFF.

This chain links TRBV5-4 with TRBJ2-3, with 8 bases that match TRBD2. Germline loops: CDR1 SGHNT, CDR2 YYREEE (reference sequence). This CDR3 contains 16 residues. The trim removed 5 bases at V and 1 base at J, leaving 9 bases unmatched. CDR3 sequence: CASRTSGGGRTDTQYF. CDR3 nucleotide sequence: TGTGCCAGCAGGACCTCGGGGGGGGGCCGCACAGATACGCAGTATTTT. The variable domain in full, completed from reference TRBV5-4 and TRBJ2-3, reads ETGVTQSPTHLIKTRGQQVTLRCSSQSGHNTVSWYQQALGQGPQFIFQYYREEENGRGNFPPRFSGLQFPNYSSELNVNALELDDSALYLCASRTSGGGRTDTQYFGPGTRLTVL.

This chain joins TRBV19 and TRBJ2-1; TRBD1 agrees at 8 bases. The V gene's germline CDR1 is LNHDA and CDR2 SQIVND (reference sequence). The V segment lost 5 bases and the J segment 2 bases; nucleotides outside the gene matches: 5. This CDR3 is built from 15 residues. The CDR3 DNA follows: TGTGCCAGTAGTCGGGACAGGAGAGCCTACAATGAGCAGTTCTTC. As protein: CASSRDRRAYNEQFF.

The V and J genes are TRBV5-1 and TRBJ1-2; 11 bases are a match to TRBD1. CDR1 and CDR2 (germline): SGHRS, YFSETQ. The CDR3 consists of 17 residues. With V trimmed by 3 bases and J by 2 bases, 9 bases remained unmatched. This CDR3 is CASSSLDRGLENYGYTF. The CDR3 DNA follows: TGCGCCAGCAGCTCACTGGACAGGGGGCTGGAGAACTATGGCTACACCTTC. The entire variable domain, with the rest obtained from reference TRBV5-1 and TRBJ1-2, is as follows: KAGVTQTPRYLIKTRGQQVTLSCSPISGHRSVSWYQQTPGQGLQFLFEYFSETQRNKGNFPGRFSGRQFSNSRSEMNVSTLELGDSALYLCASSSLDRGLENYGYTFGSGTRLTVV.

The chain links TRBV11-3 to TRBJ2-1, with 12 nucleotides matching TRBD2. The CDR3 has 17 amino acids. From germline, CDR1 is SGHNT and CDR2 YENEEA. Germline trimming cut 1 base from V and 5 bases from J; bases unmatched to any gene: 6. The CDR3 protein is CASSLGVRLAGDNEQFF. The CDR3 DNA sequence: TGTGCCAGCAGCTTAGGTGTCAGACTAGCGGGAGACAATGAGCAGTTCTTC.

J is TRBJ2-1 and V is TRBV9, with 7 nucleotides matching TRBD1. This CDR3 has 17 residues. The trim removed 3 bases at V and 3 bases at J, leaving 12 bases unmatched. The germline CDR1 and CDR2 sequences are SGDLS and YYNGEE. In nucleotides, the CDR3 is TGTGCCAGCAGCGCCACCCCGACAGGGCGTCTCTACAATGAGCAGTTCTTC. Its translation is CASSATPTGRLYNEQFF.

The rearrangement joins TRBV7-2 to TRBJ1-6; D remains ambiguous. CDR1 SGHTA and CDR2 FQGNSA come from the germline V gene. V gave up 2 bases and J gave up 15 bases, with 8 bases separating them. CDR3 size: 11 residues. CDR3 sequence: CASSLRSGLHF. The CDR3 nucleotides are TGTGCCAGCAGCTTACGTAGTGGCCTCCACTTT.

Here the CDR3 reads CASSLRDRGTEAFF. In nucleotides, the CDR3 is TGCGCCAGCAGCTTGCGGGACAGGGGCACTGAAGCTTTCTTT. The chain is built from TRBV5-1 and TRBJ1-1; 10 bases fit TRBD1. The V gene end was trimmed by 1 base and the J gene end by 4 bases; junction bases not matched to a gene: 1. This CDR3 has 14 amino acids. The germline V gene has CDR1 SGHRS and CDR2 YFSETQ.

The chain joins TRBV23-1 to TRBJ1-2; possible D gene TRBD1, 5 bases. TRBV23-1 is an open reading frame, and its role is uncertain. This CDR3 is built from 13 residues. The V end lost 4 bases, the J end lost 6 bases, and 12 bases lay between the germline ends. The CDR3 sequence: CASSLDGQNGYTF. CDR3 nucleotides: TGCGCCAGCAGTCTCGACGGACAAAATGGCTACACCTTC.

CDR3 nucleotides: TGTGCCAGTAGTGGGGGACTAGCGGGAAAGGGGACCCAGTACTTC. Amino acid sequence: CASSGGLAGKGTQYF. The gene calls are TRBV19 and TRBJ2-5, with 13 positions matching TRBD2. The germline CDR1 and CDR2 sequences are LNHDA and SQIVND (reference sequence). CDR3 size: 15 residues. With V trimmed by 5 bases and J by 7 bases, 7 bases remained unmatched.

The gene calls are TRBV27 and TRBJ2-6; the D is unclear. V lost 7 bases, J lost 0 bases, and 16 bases lay in between. The CDR3 is 17 residues long. CDR1 and CDR2 from the germline V gene are MNHEY and SMNVEV (reference sequence). This CDR3 reads CASKRLDMHSGANVLTF. DNA of the CDR3: TGTGCCAGCAAGAGGTTGGATATGCACTCTGGGGCCAACGTCCTGACTTTC.

This clone came up once. The rearrangement uses TRBV5-1 and TRBJ2-3; TRBD2 aligns across 7 bases. J was trimmed by 3 bases and V by 0 bases; bases with no gene match: 4. From germline, CDR1 is SGHRS and CDR2 YFSETQ. CDR3 length equals 15 residues. CDR3 loop: CASSLVAGVTDTQYF. For the CDR3, the DNA is TGCGCCAGCAGCTTGGTTGCGGGAGTAACAGATACGCAGTATTTT. The full variable domain, rest sourced from reference TRBV5-1 and TRBJ2-3, is KAGVTQTPRYLIKTRGQQVTLSCSPISGHRSVSWYQQTPGQGLQFLFEYFSETQRNKGNFPGRFSGRQFSNSRSEMNVSTLELGDSALYLCASSLVAGVTDTQYFGPGTRLTVL.

This chain connects TRBV7-3 to TRBJ2-1; 9 bases fit TRBD2. The germline CDR1 and CDR2 sequences are SGHTA and FQGTGA. This CDR3 region has 14 residues. Trimming at V came to 5 bases and at J to 9 bases, leaving 8 bases not matched to a gene. The CDR3 bases are TGTGCCAGCAGCCCCAGCGGGGGGCAGGGTGAGCAGTTCTTC. Translated, it gives CASSPSGGQGEQFF.

V is TRBV28 and J is TRBJ2-4; D is perhaps TRBD2 (7 bases). CDR1 and CDR2 from the germline V gene are MDHEN and SYDVKM. This CDR3 contains 17 residues. V shed 6 bases and J shed 6 bases, with 24 bases lying between them. In nucleotides, the CDR3 is TGTGCCAGCAGCCCTGCGAGGGGGGCGGGAGATGGAAACATTCAGTACTTC. Amino acids: CASSPARGAGDGNIQYF.

This chain uses TRBV7-2 with TRBJ2-1; 10 bases align to TRBD2. The length of the CDR3 is 16 residues. V lost 1 base to trimming and J lost 6 bases; unmatched junction nucleotides: 6. The germline CDR1 and CDR2 sequences are SGHTA and FQGNSA. The CDR3 bases are TGTGCCAGCAGCTTAGGGAGCGGGGGGGCCATCAATGAGCAGTTCTTC. Translating it yields CASSLGSGGAINEQFF.

The chain uses TRBV30 and TRBJ2-3, with D possibly being TRBD2 (5 bases). The CDR3 is made up of 14 amino acids. Looked up from germline, CDR1 is GTSNPN and CDR2 is SVGIG (reference sequence). V lost 6 bases and J lost 0, with 13 bases in between. CDR3 nucleotides: TGTGCCTGTACCGGTAAGCGGAGCACAGATACGCAGTATTTT. Translating it yields CACTGKRSTDTQYF.

The chain links TRBV5-1 to TRBJ1-1, with 7 nucleotides matching TRBD1. The length of the CDR3 is 14 residues. J was trimmed by 1 base and V by 3 bases; bases with no gene match: 3. Per germline, CDR1 SGHRS and CDR2 YFSETQ. The CDR3 DNA sequence: TGCGCCAGCAGCTCAGCAGGGGGGAACACTGAAGCTTTCTTT. It codes for CASSSAGGNTEAFF.

This chain connects TRBV7-3 to TRBJ2-6; unclear D gene. V was pared by 5 bases and J by 4 bases, with 15 bases between. The CDR3 sequence is 16 residues long. CDR1 and CDR2 from the germline V gene are SGHTA and FQGTGA. The CDR3 DNA follows: TGTGCCAGCAGCCACCGCCCCGGGTCCGGGGCCAACGTCCTGACTTTC. The encoded protein is CASSHRPGSGANVLTF.

The chain has TRBV19 and TRBJ1-4, with 7 bases aligning to TRBD1. The CDR3 is 14 amino acids. Germline V gene lookup returns CDR1 LNHDA and CDR2 SQIVND (reference sequence). V dropped 6 bases and J dropped 3; count of bases not matched to a gene: 4. The CDR3 is CASSLGQPNEKLFF. CDR3 coding DNA: TGTGCCAGTAGCCTGGGACAGCCTAATGAAAAACTGTTTTTT. The full variable domain, completed using reference TRBV19 and TRBJ1-4, is DGGITQSPKYLFRKEGQNVTLSCEQNLNHDAMYWYRQDPGQGLRLIYYSQIVNDFQKGDIAEGYSVSREKKESFPLTVTSAQKNPTAFYLCASSLGQPNEKLFFGSGTQLSVL.

This clone was counted only a few times. The rearrangement uses TRBV30 and TRBJ2-7; 8 nucleotides line up with TRBD2. V lost 2 bases, J lost 1 base, and 4 bases stayed unmatched. The CDR3 is made up of 14 amino acids. Per germline, CDR1 GTSNPN and CDR2 SVGIG (reference sequence). DNA of the CDR3: TGTGCCTGGAGTTTCGGGGGGGGATCCTACGAGCAGTACTTC. Its protein is CAWSFGGGSYEQYF.